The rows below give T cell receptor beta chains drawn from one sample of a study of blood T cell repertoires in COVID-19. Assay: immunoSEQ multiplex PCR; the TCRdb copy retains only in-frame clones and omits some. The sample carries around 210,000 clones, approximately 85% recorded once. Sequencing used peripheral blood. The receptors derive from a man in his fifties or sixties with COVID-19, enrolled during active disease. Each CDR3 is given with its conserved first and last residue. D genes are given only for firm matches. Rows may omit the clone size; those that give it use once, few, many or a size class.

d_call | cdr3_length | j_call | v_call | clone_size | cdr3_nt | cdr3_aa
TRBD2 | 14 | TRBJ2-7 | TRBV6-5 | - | TGTGCCAGCAGGGCCGGGACTAGCTCCTACGAGCAGTACTTC | CASRAGTSSYEQYF
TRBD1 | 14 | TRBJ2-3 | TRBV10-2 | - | TGCGCCAGCAGTGAGTGGCAGGGGGTGGATACGCAGTATTTT | CASSEWQGVDTQYF
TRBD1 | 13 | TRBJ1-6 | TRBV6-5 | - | TGTGCCAGCAGTCCCCCTTTGACAGGGGACCTCCACTTT | CASSPPLTGDLHF
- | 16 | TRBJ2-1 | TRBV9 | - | TGTGCCAGCAGCGCCCAAATGGGGGGAAACTACAATGAGCAGTTCTTC | CASSAQMGGNYNEQFF
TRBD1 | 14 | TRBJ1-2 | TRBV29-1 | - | TGCAGCGTAGACGCGACAGGGGAGTCCTATGGCTACACCTTC | CSVDATGESYGYTF
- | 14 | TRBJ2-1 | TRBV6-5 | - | TGTGCCAGCAGGATGGCGGGGTCCAACAATGAGCAGTTCTTC | CASRMAGSNNEQFF
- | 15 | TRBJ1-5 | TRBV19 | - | TGTGCCAGTAGTATCGGGGGGTATAGCAATCAGCCCCAGCATTTT | CASSIGGYSNQPQHF
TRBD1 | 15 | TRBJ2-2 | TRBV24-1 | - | TGTGCCACCTCGTCGGGACAGGGCCTATCGGGGGAGCTGTTTTTT | CATSSGQGLSGELFF
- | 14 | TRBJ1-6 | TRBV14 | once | TGTGCCAGCAGCCAATACGCAGGGCTAACACCCCTCCACTTT | CASSQYAGLTPLHF
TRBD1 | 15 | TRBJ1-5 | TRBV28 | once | TGTGCCAGCAGTTTCCCCGGGACAGGCAATCAGCCCCAGCATTTT | CASSFPGTGNQPQHF
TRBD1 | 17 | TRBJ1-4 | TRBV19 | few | TGTGCCAGTAATCCGACAGGGGCGTTAACAACTAATGAAAAACTGTTTTTT | CASNPTGALTTNEKLFF
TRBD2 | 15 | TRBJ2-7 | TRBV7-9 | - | TGTGCCAGCAGCTCCACGGGGGGGCCCTTCTACGAGCAGTACTTC | CASSSTGGPFYEQYF
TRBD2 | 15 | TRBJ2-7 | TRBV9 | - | TGTGCCAGCAGCGTAGCTTCGGGGGGTCCCTACGAGCAGTACTTC | CASSVASGGPYEQYF
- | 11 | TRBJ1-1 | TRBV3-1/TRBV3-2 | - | TGTGCCAGCAGCCAAGCCAGAGAAGCTTTCTTT | CASSQAREAFF
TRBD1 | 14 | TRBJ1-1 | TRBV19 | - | TGTGCCAGTAGTATAGATTATACAGGGGGGGAAGCTTTCTTT | CASSIDYTGGEAFF
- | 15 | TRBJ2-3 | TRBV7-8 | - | TGTGCCAGCAGCTCTAGCGAAGCATACACAGATACGCAGTATTTT | CASSSSEAYTDTQYF
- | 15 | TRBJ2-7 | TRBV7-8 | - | TGTGCCAGCAGCCTCCCGGGCCCCAGCGGCGACGAGCAGTACTTC | CASSLPGPSGDEQYF
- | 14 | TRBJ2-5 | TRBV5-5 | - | TGTGCCAGCAGCCCTAGGCTAGTCGGGGAGACCCAGTACTTC | CASSPRLVGETQYF
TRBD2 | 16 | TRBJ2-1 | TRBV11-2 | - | TGTGCCAGCAGCTTAGGAGGGACTAGCGGGGCCGATGAGCAGTTCTTC | CASSLGGTSGADEQFF
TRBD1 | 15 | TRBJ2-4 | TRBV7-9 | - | TGTGCCAGCAGCTGGATCGGGACAGGTGGAAACATTCAGTACTTC | CASSWIGTGGNIQYF
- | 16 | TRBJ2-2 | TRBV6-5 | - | TGTGCCAGCAGTTACCCGGGCGGGGGCAGAACCGGGGAGCTGTTTTTT | CASSYPGGGRTGELFF
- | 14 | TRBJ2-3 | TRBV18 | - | TGTGCCAGCTCCCCGGCTGCGGACACAGATACGCAGTATTTT | CASSPAADTDTQYF